The entry below describes one T cell receptor (beta chain). Its cognate antigen is unknown. This entry belongs to a study of shared clonotypes between healthy human individuals. Study-level background: Contributing individuals were a couple of females and a few males aged 18 to 49.

The CDR3 consists of 13 residues. V gave up 8 bases and J gave up 3 bases; unmatched junction bases: 0. Germline V gene data show CDR1 as MRHNA and CDR2 as SNTAGT. Findings and limits, study-wide: Owing to a small donor count, the genetic and exposure-history diversity represented was limited.

Authors' analysis steps: Junction-only sequences without quality scores came from ImmunoSEQ, so filtering differed. Libraries were prepared by immunoSEQ multiplex PCR; TCRdb keeps only in-frame clonotypes and omits some of them. V, J and clone size were drawn from that table, and D and trimming were deduced from the DNA. This sample has around 500,000 clones, with 60% to 85% found just once. Sequenced input: PBMCs. The receptor was derived from a woman aged 35 to 49 in good health. Some clones in this sample may be carry-over from other donors' samples. This chain links TRBV6-4 with TRBJ2-3, with 12 bases fitting TRBD2. CDR3 DNA sequence: TGTGCCAGCGGGACTAGCGGGACAGATACGCAGTATTTT. It specifies CASGTSGTDTQYF.